The 18 T cell receptor beta chains listed next were all sequenced from one sample in a study of cytomegalovirus exposure and HLA in healthy donors. In the PCR, 60 Vbeta and 13 Jbeta primers were used. Data came from immunoSEQ multiplex PCR; TCRdb stores just in-frame clones and leaves some out. The sample contains 130,000 or so clones, roughly 9.6% of which appear only once. The sequenced sample was PBMCs. These receptor sequences come from a woman aged 40 to 50 in good health and CMV-seropositive.

This clone was detected a few times. This chain links TRBV7-6 with TRBJ1-2; TRBD1 is a possible D gene (6 bases). V lost 3 bases and J 4 bases, leaving 9 bases between the germline ends. The CDR3 is made up of 13 amino acids. Germline CDR1 is SGHVS and CDR2 is FNYEAQ. For the CDR3, the DNA is TGTGCCAGCAGCTTTGACAGGTTCTATGGCTACACCTTC. Protein product: CASSFDRFYGYTF.

This clone occurred a few times. Other DNA sequences in this sample translate to the same CDR3. This rearrangement joins TRBV5-4 to TRBJ2-7, with D perhaps matching TRBD1 (5 bases). The CDR3 runs to 14 residues. Deletions cut 0 bases from V and 1 base from J, with 8 bases between. The germline gives CDR1 SGHNT, CDR2 YYREEE (reference sequence). The CDR3 bases are TGTGCCAGCAGCTTGGGGGGCATTTCCTACGAGCAGTACTTC. This translates into CASSLGGISYEQYF.

The sample holds a few counts of this clone. The chain couples TRBV6-1 to TRBJ2-2, with 8 nucleotides matching TRBD1. This CDR3 region has 19 residues. Trimming at V came to 1 base and at J to 3 bases, leaving 13 bases not matched to a gene. CDR1 is MNHNS and CDR2 is SASEGT in the germline V gene. The CDR3 protein is CASSEDVPGGIWDTGELFF. CDR3 bases: TGTGCCAGCAGTGAAGACGTTCCAGGGGGCATTTGGGACACCGGGGAGCTGTTTTTT.

In its sample, this clone was seen a few times. The chain carries TRBV7-9 and TRBJ2-2; 7 bases align to TRBD1. Germline loops: CDR1 SEHNR, CDR2 FQNEAQ (reference sequence). Trimming at V came to 1 base and at J to 0 bases, leaving 2 bases not matched to a gene. The CDR3 totals 16 residues. In DNA, the CDR3 is TGTGCCAGCAGCTTAGGCCAGGGGGCGAACACCGGGGAGCTGTTTTTT. This translates into CASSLGQGANTGELFF.

This rearrangement joins TRBV5-1 to TRBJ2-1; 9 positions match TRBD2. This CDR3 is built from 14 residues. With V trimmed by 3 bases and J by 7 bases, 5 bases remained unmatched. Germline lookup yields CDR1 SGHRS and CDR2 YFSETQ. In DNA, the CDR3 is TGCGCCAGCAGCTCTTTAGCGGGGGTAAATGAGCAGTTCTTC. This codes for CASSSLAGVNEQFF. The variable domain in full, completed from reference TRBV5-1 and TRBJ2-1, reads KAGVTQTPRYLIKTRGQQVTLSCSPISGHRSVSWYQQTPGQGLQFLFEYFSETQRNKGNFPGRFSGRQFSNSRSEMNVSTLELGDSALYLCASSSLAGVNEQFFGPGTRLTVL.

The rearrangement uses TRBV10-1 and TRBJ1-5, with 10 bases fitting TRBD1. Germline CDR1 reads WNHNN; CDR2 reads SYGVQD (reference sequence). V lost 6 bases and J lost 5; bases outside the gene matches: 10. This CDR3 region has 16 residues. Here the CDR3 reads CASRTWDRGRDQPQHF. The CDR3 DNA is TGCGCCAGCAGGACATGGGACAGGGGTAGGGATCAGCCCCAGCATTTT.

The table lists this clone with a few counts. The chain employs TRBV4-1 and TRBJ1-2, with a tentative D call TRBD1 (5 bases). V lost 3 bases and J lost 2, with 7 bases in between. The CDR3 has 13 residues. The germline CDR1 and CDR2 sequences are MGHRA and YSYEKL. The CDR3: CASSQRGNYGYTF. DNA of the CDR3: TGCGCCAGCAGCCAGCGGGGGAACTATGGCTACACCTTC.

This clone was observed a few times. This chain connects TRBV4-2 to TRBJ2-1; TRBD2 matches 11 bases. Germline V CDR1 and CDR2: LGHNA, YNFKEQ. The V and J ends lost 3 bases and 1 base, in that order; junction bases with no gene match: 5. This CDR3 region has 17 residues. The DNA of the CDR3 is TGTGCCAGCAGCCACCAGGGACTAGCGGCTTCCTACAATGAGCAGTTCTTC. Its protein product is CASSHQGLAASYNEQFF.

The CDR3 DNA reads as TGCGCCAGCAGCCAGGGGAGAATACAAGAGACCCAGTACTTC. This translates into CASSQGRIQETQYF. This chain links TRBV5-1 with TRBJ2-5, with D possibly being TRBD1 (6 bases). The CDR3 extends over 14 amino acids. Trimming took 4 bases from V and 2 from J, leaving 12 bases between them. CDR1 SGHRS and CDR2 YFSETQ come from the germline V gene.

The rearrangement joins TRBV5-1 to TRBJ1-6; 9 bases map to TRBD1. V shed 4 bases and J 10 bases; nucleotides not matched to a gene: 6. The V gene's germline CDR1 is SGHRS and CDR2 YFSETQ. The CDR3 length is 14 residues. The CDR3 DNA reads as TGCGCCAGCAGCCCCCGGACAGGGGAATCACCCCTCCACTTT. Protein product: CASSPRTGESPLHF.

This clone occurred a few times. V and J are TRBV10-2 and TRBJ2-7, with 9 nucleotides matching TRBD1. The V segment lost 6 bases and the J segment 4 bases; nucleotides outside the gene matches: 7. The CDR3 has 14 residues. Per germline, CDR1 WSHSY and CDR2 SAAADI. This CDR3 reads CASSLQGAIYEQYF. The CDR3 coding sequence is TGCGCCAGCAGCTTACAGGGGGCAATATACGAGCAGTACTTC.

This clone was seen a handful of times. The rearrangement uses TRBV6-1 and TRBJ1-1, with D tentatively TRBD1 (6 bases). This CDR3 is 13 amino acids long. CDR1 is MNHNS, CDR2 SASEGT, per germline. The germline V and J ends were trimmed by 5 bases and 3 bases, with 10 bases remaining between them. CDR3 loop: CASSLQGYTEAFF. DNA for the CDR3: TGTGCCAGCAGTTTACAGGGCTACACTGAAGCTTTCTTT.

The sample holds a few counts of this clone. The chain couples TRBV11-3 to TRBJ2-3; TRBD2 aligns across 10 bases. Germline V gene data show CDR1 as SGHNT and CDR2 as YENEEA. V was clipped by 5 bases and J by 4 bases; unmatched bases: 6. The CDR3 spans 15 residues. The CDR3 region has the DNA TGTGCCAGCAGCCCCCGGGGACTAGCGCCAGATACGCAGTATTTT. This translates into CASSPRGLAPDTQYF.

This clone was seen ten or more times. The rearrangement links TRBV5-6 to TRBJ2-2, with no clear D. Germline CDR1 and CDR2: SGHDT and YYEEEE. This CDR3 comprises 13 residues. V was shortened by 1 base and J by 3 bases, with 4 bases between the two germline ends. The chain's CDR3 is CASSLWHTGELFF. CDR3 nucleotide sequence: TGTGCCAGCAGCTTGTGGCACACCGGGGAGCTGTTTTTT.

The V and J genes are TRBV5-1 and TRBJ1-2, with D uncertain. Germline V gives CDR1 SGHRS, CDR2 YFSETQ. The CDR3 has 17 residues. Between the trimmed V and J ends, which lost 0 bases and 3 bases, there was a span of 18 bases. The CDR3, as DNA: TGCGCCAGCAGCTTGGATGGAAGAGGGAGGGCGGACTATGGCTACACCTTC. Translated: CASSLDGRGRADYGYTF.

This clone was observed a handful of times. The rearrangement links TRBV7-9 to TRBJ1-2; D perhaps matches TRBD1 (5 bases). The CDR3 runs 13 residues. V lost 11 bases and J 8 bases, leaving 21 bases between the germline ends. Germline lookup yields CDR1 SEHNR and CDR2 FQNEAQ (reference sequence). CDR3 nucleotide sequence: TGTGCCGGCGCCTTGACAGTCGACGGCGGCTACACCTTC. It translates to CAGALTVDGGYTF. Drawing the rest from reference TRBV7-9 and TRBJ1-2, the complete variable domain is DTGVSQNPRHKITKRGQNVTFRCDPISEHNRLYWYRQTLGQGPEFLTYFQNEAQLEKSRLLSDRFSAERPKGSFSTLEIQRTEQGDSAMYLCAGALTVDGGYTFGSGTRLTVV.

This clone was seen only a few times. The V call is TRBV7-9, the J call TRBJ1-5, with D possibly matching TRBD1 (6 bases). The CDR3 totals 15 residues. V was pared by 8 bases and J by 2 bases, with 16 bases between. Germline CDR1 reads SEHNR; CDR2 reads FQNEAQ (reference sequence). The CDR3 nucleotides read TGTGCCAGCGGGGAGGGGGGGGCTGGCAATCAGCCCCAGCATTTT. Translated, it gives CASGEGGAGNQPQHF.

The gene calls are TRBV11-2 and TRBJ2-1; TRBD1 is a possible D gene (6 bases). Trimming cost V 5 bases and J 6 bases, with 11 bases left between them. This CDR3 has 13 amino acids. Looked up from germline, CDR1 is SGHAT and CDR2 is FQNNGV. CDR3: CASSRRGINEQFF. The CDR3 DNA reads TGTGCCAGCAGCCGCAGGGGTATCAATGAGCAGTTCTTC.